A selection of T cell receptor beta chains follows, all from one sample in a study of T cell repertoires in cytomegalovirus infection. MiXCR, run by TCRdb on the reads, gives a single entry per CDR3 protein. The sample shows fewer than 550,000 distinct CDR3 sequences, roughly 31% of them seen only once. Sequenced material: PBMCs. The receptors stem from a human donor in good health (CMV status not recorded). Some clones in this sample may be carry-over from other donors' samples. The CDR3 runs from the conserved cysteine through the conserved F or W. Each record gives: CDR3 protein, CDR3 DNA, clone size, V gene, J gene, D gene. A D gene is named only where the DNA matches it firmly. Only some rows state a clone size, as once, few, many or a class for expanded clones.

CASSVALAANSYEQYF	TGCGCCAGCAGCGTAGCACTAGCGGCAAACTCCTACGAGCAGTACTTC	.	TRBV10-2	TRBJ2-7	TRBD2
CASRDPRSYNEQFF	TGTGCCAGCAGGGATCCCAGGTCCTACAATGAGCAGTTCTTC	few	TRBV6-2/TRBV6-3	TRBJ2-1	.
CASSQDGQGGKEKLFF	TGTGCCAGCAGCCAAGATGGACAGGGGGGGAAGGAAAAACTGTTTTTT	.	TRBV4-2	TRBJ1-4	TRBD1
CASSYSNGVYEQYF	TGTGCCAGCAGTTACTCGAACGGTGTCTACGAGCAGTACTTC	few	TRBV6-6	TRBJ2-7	.
CSASPTGDQPQHF	TGCAGTGCTAGCCCGACAGGGGATCAGCCCCAGCATTTT	.	TRBV20-1	TRBJ1-5	TRBD1
CASSYSISGWVSTDTQYF	TGTGCCAGCAGTTACTCCATCTCGGGTTGGGTTAGCACCGATACGCAGTATTTT	.	TRBV6-6	TRBJ2-3	.
CASSQSTGGYEQYF	TGTGCCAGCAGCCAATCGACAGGGGGGTACGAGCAGTACTTC	few	TRBV7-6	TRBJ2-7	TRBD1
CASSLLTGPAGGYTF	TGTGCCAGCAGCTTGCTGACAGGGCCCGCTGGGGGCTACACCTTC	many	TRBV7-8	TRBJ1-2	TRBD1
CASSPIVRSSYEQYF	TGTGCCAGCAGCCCAATCGTCCGGAGCTCCTACGAGCAGTACTTC	few	TRBV7-8	TRBJ2-7	.
CASSLNSGQMNTEAFF	TGTGCCAGCAGCCTCAATTCCGGACAGATGAACACTGAAGCTTTCTTT	.	TRBV11-2	TRBJ1-1	.
CASEKGTGELFF	TGTGCCAGCGAGAAAGGCACCGGGGAGCTGTTTTTT	.	TRBV12-3/TRBV12-4	TRBJ2-2	.
CASSLALTGEKLFF	TGTGCCAGCAGCTTAGCGTTAACCGGTGAAAAACTGTTTTTT	many	TRBV7-2	TRBJ1-4	.
CAWRVDSAGSPLHF	TGTGCCTGGAGGGTGGACTCTGCCGGGTCACCCCTCCACTTT	.	TRBV30	TRBJ1-6	.
CAGIQERARDTLYF	TGCGCCGGCATACAAGAACGGGCCCGCGACACCCTATATTTT	once	TRBV4-1	TRBJ1-3	.
CASRKDSTYGYTF	TGTGCCAGCAGGAAGGACAGCACCTATGGCTACACCTTC	.	TRBV7-2	TRBJ1-2	.
CASSDNTGELFF	TGTGCCAGCAGTGACAACACCGGGGAGCTGTTTTTT	many	TRBV25-1	TRBJ2-2	.
CASSLAQRGVSYEQYF	TGTGCCAGCAGCTTAGCGCAGCGGGGGGTCTCCTACGAGCAGTACTTC	many	TRBV7-8	TRBJ2-7	TRBD2
CASSGKRGGADTQYF	TGTGCCAGCAGCGGCAAGCGGGGGGGCGCAGATACGCAGTATTTT	many	TRBV7-2	TRBJ2-3	TRBD2
CASSLALAISGNTIYF	TGTGCCAGCAGCTTAGCCCTTGCGATCTCTGGAAACACCATATATTTT	many	TRBV7-8	TRBJ1-3	.
CASIYSFSTGDYNEQCF	TGTGCCAGCATTTACTCGTTTTCGACAGGGGATTACAATGAGCAGTGCTTC	.	TRBV6-6	TRBJ2-1	TRBD1
CASTSDGGSGANVLTF	TGTGCCAGCACTTCGGACGGGGGCTCTGGGGCCAACGTCCTGACTTTC	.	TRBV5-4	TRBJ2-6	.
CASSRLSRVGGETQYF	TGTGCCAGCAGCCGGCTCAGTAGGGTAGGAGGAGAGACCCAGTACTTC	many	TRBV12-3/TRBV12-4	TRBJ2-5	.
CASSPHPGTDTQYF	TGTGCCAGCAGCCCTCACCCCGGCACAGATACGCAGTATTTT	few	TRBV11-2	TRBJ2-3	.
CASSQDRVRVF	TGCGCCAGCAGCCAAGATAGGGTCCGCGTATTT	.	TRBV4-1	TRBJ1-1	.
CASSQGQGMAGELFF	TGTGCCAGCAGCCAGGGACAGGGTATGGCCGGGGAGCTGTTTTTT	.	TRBV3-1	TRBJ2-2	TRBD1
CASREALLDTQYF	TGTGCCAGCAGGGAAGCGCTATTGGATACGCAGTATTTT	.	TRBV2	TRBJ2-3	.
CASSLTPQGKNIQYF	TGTGCCAGCAGCCTCACACCCCAAGGCAAAAACATTCAGTACTTC	.	TRBV7-2	TRBJ2-4	.
CASRAPGLAGETEQFF	TGTGCCAGCAGGGCCCCCGGACTAGCGGGGGAAACTGAGCAGTTCTTC	.	TRBV6-1	TRBJ2-1	TRBD2
CASSLGSGGSAYEQYF	TGTGCCAGCAGCTTAGGTAGCGGGGGGTCAGCGTACGAGCAGTACTTC	many	TRBV7-2	TRBJ2-7	TRBD2